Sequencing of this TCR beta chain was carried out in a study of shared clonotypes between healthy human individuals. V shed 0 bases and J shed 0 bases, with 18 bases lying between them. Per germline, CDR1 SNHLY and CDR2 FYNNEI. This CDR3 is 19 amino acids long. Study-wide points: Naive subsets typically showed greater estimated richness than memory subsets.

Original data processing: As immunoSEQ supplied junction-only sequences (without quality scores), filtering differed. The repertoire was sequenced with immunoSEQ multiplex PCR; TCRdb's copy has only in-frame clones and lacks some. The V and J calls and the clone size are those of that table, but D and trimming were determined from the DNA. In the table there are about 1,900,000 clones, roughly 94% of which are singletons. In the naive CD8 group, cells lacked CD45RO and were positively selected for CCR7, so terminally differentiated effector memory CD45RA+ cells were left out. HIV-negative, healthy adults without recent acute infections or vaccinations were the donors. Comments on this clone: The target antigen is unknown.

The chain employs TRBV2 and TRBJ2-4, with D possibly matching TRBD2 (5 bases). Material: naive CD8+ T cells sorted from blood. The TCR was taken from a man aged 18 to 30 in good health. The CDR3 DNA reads TGTGCCAGCAGTGAAGCCCTCTTGGGAGAGGATATAGCCAAAAACATTCAGTACTTC. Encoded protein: CASSEALLGEDIAKNIQYF. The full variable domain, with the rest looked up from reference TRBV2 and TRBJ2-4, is EPEVTQTPSHQVTQMGQEVILRCVPISNHLYFYWYRQILGQKVEFLVSFYNNEISEKSEIFDDQFSVERPDGSNFTLKIRSTKLEDSAMYFCASSEALLGEDIAKNIQYFGAGTRLSVL.